A selection of T cell receptor beta chains follows, all from one sample in a study of blood T cell repertoires in COVID-19. Profiled with immunoSEQ multiplex PCR; TCRdb holds only in-frame clones, not every one. This sample yields over 250,000 clones, of which around 90% are seen a single time; roughly 2.3% belongs to the top ten. The material sequenced was peripheral blood. The receptors were gathered from a man in his fifties with acute or convalescent COVID-19. CDR3s include the opening cysteine and the closing phenylalanine or tryptophan. A D gene is named only where the DNA matches it firmly. Some rows have no size entry. The others give once, few or many, or a class for an expanded clone.

clone size	V gene	CDR3 length	D gene	J gene	CDR3 protein	CDR3 DNA
once	TRBV5-1	15	TRBD2	TRBJ2-1	CASSIPGGGYNEQFF	TGCGCCAGCAGCATCCCTGGCGGGGGGTACAATGAGCAGTTCTTC
-	TRBV7-9	14	-	TRBJ1-2	CASSLSGVNYGYTF	TGTGCCAGCAGCTTATCCGGGGTCAACTATGGCTACACCTTC
-	TRBV20-1	15	TRBD1	TRBJ1-5	CSASYAGGELTPQHF	TGCAGTGCTAGTTATGCAGGGGGCGAGCTAACGCCCCAGCATTTT
-	TRBV11-2	15	-	TRBJ2-7	CASSSDSTLSYEQYF	TGTGCCAGCAGTTCCGACAGTACCCTCTCCTACGAGCAGTACTTC
-	TRBV6-4	14	-	TRBJ2-3	CASSDRGSGDTQYF	TGTGCCAGCAGTGACAGGGGGTCCGGGGATACGCAGTATTTT
few	TRBV29-1	15	TRBD1	TRBJ1-1	CSVAGQGESRTEAFF	TGCAGCGTTGCCGGCCAGGGGGAATCTCGAACTGAAGCTTTCTTT
-	TRBV19	13	TRBD1	TRBJ1-2	CASSRDSTYGYTF	TGTGCCAGTAGTCGGGACAGCACCTATGGCTACACCTTC
-	TRBV10-1	13	-	TRBJ2-7	CASSDAGTSVQYF	TGCGCCAGCAGTGACGCGGGGACCTCTGTGCAGTACTTC
-	TRBV6-6	11	-	TRBJ1-5	CASSSGEPQHF	TGTGCCAGCAGTTCCGGAGAGCCCCAGCATTTT
-	TRBV5-1	15	-	TRBJ2-1	CASSLESPRYNEQFF	TGCGCCAGCAGCTTGGAATCCCCCAGGTACAATGAGCAGTTCTTC
-	TRBV7-2	14	TRBD1	TRBJ1-5	CASSPAGQGRSQHF	TGTGCCAGCAGCCCGGCCGGACAGGGGCGGTCCCAGCATTTT
once	TRBV18	12	-	TRBJ2-7	CASSGDPYEQYF	TGTGCCAGCTCGGGCGATCCATACGAGCAGTACTTC
-	TRBV7-6	15	TRBD1	TRBJ2-3	CASSPGQGITDTQYF	TGTGCCAGCAGCCCGGGACAGGGGATCACAGATACGCAGTATTTT
few	TRBV19	15	TRBD1	TRBJ2-2	CASIRTGVNTGELFF	TGTGCCAGTATTCGGACAGGGGTCAACACCGGGGAGCTGTTTTTT
-	TRBV7-6	13	-	TRBJ1-1	CASSFTGNTEAFF	TGTGCCAGCAGCTTCACAGGGAACACTGAAGCTTTCTTT
-	TRBV5-4	14	-	TRBJ2-5	CASSEGTSGGTQYF	TGTGCCAGCAGCGAAGGGACATCCGGAGGGACCCAGTACTTC
-	TRBV7-2	13	TRBD1	TRBJ1-2	CASSGDRAYGYTF	TGTGCCAGCAGCGGGGACAGGGCCTATGGCTACACCTTC
few	TRBV5-5	14	-	TRBJ1-1	CASSPREANTEAFF	TGTGCCAGCAGCCCGCGGGAGGCCAACACTGAAGCTTTCTTT
-	TRBV18	14	-	TRBJ2-7	CASSPPGVSYEQYF	TGTGCCAGCTCACCACCCGGTGTCTCCTACGAGCAGTACTTC
-	TRBV12-3/TRBV12-4	12	TRBD1	TRBJ2-5	CASSRQGETQYF	TGTGCCAGCAGTCGACAGGGAGAGACCCAGTACTTC
-	TRBV2	15	TRBD1	TRBJ1-5	CASSVGQGSNQPQHF	TGTGCCAGCAGTGTTGGACAGGGAAGCAATCAGCCCCAGCATTTT
-	TRBV7-9	14	-	TRBJ1-1	CASSSPRRGTEAFF	TGTGCCAGCAGCTCCCCGCGGAGGGGAACTGAAGCTTTCTTT
-	TRBV3-1/TRBV3-2	12	-	TRBJ1-1	CASSRPRAEAFF	TGTGCCAGCAGCCGGCCACGGGCTGAAGCTTTCTTT
once	TRBV5-1	15	TRBD2	TRBJ2-3	CASSSLAGPGDTQYF	TGCGCCAGCAGCTCCTTAGCGGGGCCGGGGGATACGCAGTATTTT
-	TRBV9	15	TRBD2	TRBJ2-1	CASSVGSGGYNEQFF	TGTGCCAGCAGCGTAGGTAGCGGGGGGTACAATGAGCAGTTCTTC
-	TRBV5-1	15	-	TRBJ2-5	CASSLRTGPQETQYF	TGCGCCAGCAGCTTGCGCACAGGGCCCCAGGAGACCCAGTACTTC
-	TRBV18	14	-	TRBJ2-3	CASSPDRSADTQYF	TGTGCCAGCTCACCCGACAGGTCAGCAGATACGCAGTATTTT
-	TRBV7-3	17	TRBD2	TRBJ2-6	CASGRLAGYLGANVLTF	TGTGCCAGCGGCAGACTAGCGGGTTATCTTGGGGCCAACGTCCTGACTTTC
-	TRBV2	12	-	TRBJ1-4	CASSGAVEKLFF	TGTGCCAGCAGTGGGGCTGTCGAAAAACTGTTTTTT
-	TRBV7-3	13	-	TRBJ2-7	CASSLSPNYEQYF	TGTGCCAGCAGCTTAAGCCCTAACTACGAGCAGTACTTC
-	TRBV14	15	-	TRBJ2-7	CASSQVASPPYEQYF	TGTGCCAGCAGCCAAGTAGCTAGCCCTCCCTACGAGCAGTACTTC
-	TRBV19	15	TRBD2	TRBJ2-7	CASSISLAGGYEQYF	TGTGCCAGTAGTATTTCCCTAGCGGGGGGTTACGAGCAGTACTTC
-	TRBV30	14	-	TRBJ1-3	CAWRGARSGNTIYF	TGTGCCTGGAGGGGGGCCCGCTCTGGAAACACCATATATTTT
-	TRBV11-2	12	-	TRBJ1-3	CASSLTPPYIYF	TGTGCCAGCAGCTTAACCCCCCCCTACATATATTTT
-	TRBV7-3	14	TRBD1	TRBJ2-1	CASSRGQGFNEQFF	TGTGCCAGCAGCCGGGGACAGGGGTTTAATGAGCAGTTCTTC
-	TRBV6-6	14	TRBD1	TRBJ2-7	CASSPGTGGGEQYF	TGTGCCAGCAGTCCAGGGACAGGGGGGGGTGAGCAGTACTTC
few	TRBV12-3/TRBV12-4	13	-	TRBJ2-7	CASSFAGNYEQYF	TGTGCCAGCAGTTTCGCCGGGAACTACGAGCAGTACTTC
-	TRBV19	15	-	TRBJ2-1	CASSLDGGSYNEQFF	TGTGCCAGTAGTCTTGACGGGGGTTCCTACAATGAGCAGTTCTTC
-	TRBV3-1/TRBV3-2	17	-	TRBJ1-6	CASSLPSPIHHNSPLHF	TGTGCCAGCAGCCTGCCCAGTCCCATACATCATAATTCACCCCTCCACTTT
-	TRBV4-1	16	TRBD2	TRBJ2-7	CASSQDTLTSGYEQYF	TGCGCCAGCAGCCAAGATACCTTGACTAGCGGCTACGAGCAGTACTTC
-	TRBV9	16	-	TRBJ1-5	CASSVALETGAQPQHF	TGTGCCAGCAGCGTAGCTTTGGAGACAGGTGCCCAGCCCCAGCATTTT
-	TRBV3-1/TRBV3-2	13	TRBD1	TRBJ1-1	CASIGTANTEAFF	TGTGCCAGCATTGGGACAGCGAACACTGAAGCTTTCTTT
-	TRBV11-3	13	TRBD2	TRBJ2-7	CASSLGTSGEQYF	TGTGCCAGCAGCTTAGGTACTAGCGGAGAGCAGTACTTC
-	TRBV10-1	16	TRBD1	TRBJ2-6	CASSRDRGPGANVLTF	TGCGCCAGCAGTAGAGACAGGGGGCCTGGGGCCAACGTCCTGACTTTC
-	TRBV6-5	16	TRBD1	TRBJ1-2	CASSYSKQGANYGYTF	TGTGCCAGCAGTTACTCGAAACAGGGGGCTAACTATGGCTACACCTTC
-	TRBV5-4	12	TRBD1	TRBJ2-7	CASSLEGAQQYF	TGTGCCAGCAGCTTGGAGGGGGCACAGCAGTACTTC
-	TRBV2	11	-	TRBJ1-4	CASSAQGKLFF	TGTGCCAGCAGTGCTCAGGGAAAACTGTTTTTT
-	TRBV10-2	13	TRBD1	TRBJ1-2	CASSQQGYYGYTF	TGCGCCAGCAGTCAACAGGGGTACTATGGCTACACCTTC
-	TRBV5-5	14	-	TRBJ1-1	CASSSQLEGVTAFF	TGTGCCAGCAGCTCCCAGTTAGAGGGGGTGACAGCTTTCTTT
-	TRBV27	15	TRBD1	TRBJ2-7	CASSFLGQGPYEQYF	TGTGCCAGCAGTTTCCTCGGACAGGGACCCTACGAGCAGTACTTC
-	TRBV14	14	-	TRBJ2-6	CASSQDRGANVLTF	TGTGCCAGCAGCCAAGATAGAGGGGCCAACGTCCTGACTTTC
-	TRBV4-2	15	-	TRBJ1-2	CASSQDNRGGYGYTF	TGTGCCAGCAGCCAAGATAATAGAGGGGGCTATGGCTACACCTTC
-	TRBV9	18	TRBD1	TRBJ2-3	CASSVGQGFKSHTDTQYF	TGTGCCAGCAGCGTGGGACAGGGTTTTAAGTCTCACACAGATACGCAGTATTTT